This T cell receptor (beta chain) was identified in a study of post-analysis software for immune sequencing data. From germline, CDR1 is MNHNY and CDR2 SVGAGI (reference sequence). The V gene end was trimmed by 10 bases and the J gene end by 5 bases; junction bases not matched to a gene: 4. This CDR3 contains 11 residues. Broader study findings: Five TRBV segments, including TRBV5-6, TRBV5-1 and TRBV20-1, were more frequent in patients than controls. Batch-matched samples strongly co-clustered by F measure. A significant reduction in normalized Chao1 diversity was observed in multiple sclerosis patients versus controls.

This clonotype was counted a few times. Antigen specificity is unknown. Included in the TCR beta cDNA libraries were unique molecular identifiers. Input populations of about 0.95 to 11 million T cells gave rise to hundreds of thousands of cDNA molecules. TCRdb called the PCR reads again in MiXCR, with one record for every CDR3 protein. The sample lists about 500,000 distinct CDR3 sequences; less than 45% were seen once. This TCR came from a girl between 5 and 17 years old with multiple sclerosis. V usage is TRBV6-6 and J usage is TRBJ1-2; 7 nucleotides agree with TRBD1. Input material: blood. The CDR3 bases are TGTGCCATCTCGACAGGGTATGGCTACACCTTC. This translates into CAISTGYGYTF.